The next 2 T cell receptor beta chains were all read from a single sample in a study of siplizumab effects on memory and regulatory T cells. An approximately six-day coculture at 37°C was performed with the mixed lymphocyte reaction cells. Assay used: immunoSEQ multiplex PCR; TCRdb lists only in-frame clones, some missing. Here the sample spans roughly 3,500 clones, 55% being singletons. These TCRs are of unknown antigen specificity. The sequenced sample was CFSE-low (dividing) CD8+ T cells sorted from an allogeneic mixed lymphocyte reaction. These receptors were collected from a human donor in good health; the cells came from an allogeneic mixed lymphocyte reaction. Some clones in this sample may be carry-over from other donors' samples.

This chain links TRBV7-9 with TRBJ1-2; D unresolved. CDR1 SEHNR and CDR2 FQNEAQ come from the germline V gene (reference sequence). The CDR3 length is 15 residues. V was trimmed by 0 bases and J by 4 bases, leaving 12 bases between them. CDR3 bases: TGTGCCAGCAGCTTAGCGGGGATTCTAGGCTATGGCTACACCTTC. Its protein is CASSLAGILGYGYTF. Combining the CDR3 with reference TRBV7-9 and TRBJ1-2 gives the whole variable domain DTGVSQNPRHKITKRGQNVTFRCDPISEHNRLYWYRQTLGQGPEFLTYFQNEAQLEKSRLLSDRFSAERPKGSFSTLEIQRTEQGDSAMYLCASSLAGILGYGYTFGSGTRLTVV.

The J gene is TRBJ1-2, the V gene TRBV29-1; the match to TRBD1 covers 10 bases. There are 15 residues in the CDR3. Germline CDR1 reads SQVTM; CDR2 reads ANQGSEA. After removal of 0 bases from V and 4 bases from J, the junction contained 5 bases not matched to a gene. The CDR3 DNA follows: TGCAGCGTTGAAGATCAGACAGGGGGCGGCTATGGCTACACCTTC. Its translation is CSVEDQTGGGYGYTF.